The T cell receptor beta chain described here comes from a study of CD8+ T cells in alopecia areata. The study, taken as a whole, reports: Among patients, TCR sharing was less clear than in mice, a difference possibly due in part to HLA diversity in the patient population. Lesional scalp, notably in alopecia totalis/universalis, had clonality above that of normal scalp. Normal-skin resident alphabeta T cells also appear among scalp sample sequences.

The pooled cutaneous lymph node cells were sorted using several markers (CD4, CD8alpha, NKG2D, NKG2ACE and others). Sequencing templates came from extracted RNA that was reverse transcribed into cDNA. Assay: immunoSEQ multiplex PCR; the TCRdb copy retains only in-frame clones and omits some. This record lists roughly 260,000 clones, none seen once only, and the top ten clones contain 1.2%. This clone showed up just a few times. Its antigen remains unknown. Mouse gene names and germline throughout. The read terminates 4 residues before the CDR3 end, so the remaining end is supplied by the germline J gene. CDR3 length: 15 residues. From germline, CDR1 is NSQYPW and CDR2 LRSPGD (reference sequence). With 5 bases clipped from V and 4 bases from J, the junction kept 4 bases outside the gene matches.

The receptor was derived from a C3H/HeJ mouse with alopecia areata. The strain's MHC haplotype is H2-k. Sequenced material: CD4+ T cells sorted from a lymph node. This rearrangement joins TRBV1 to TRBJ2-1, with 11 bases lining up with TRBD2. Incomplete CDR3 DNA: TGCACCTGCAGTCGGACTGGGGGGTTGTATGCT. Encoded protein: CTCSRTGGLYA. Given in full, the CDR3 is CTCSRTGGLYAEQFF.